The 21 T cell receptor beta chains in this list originate from one sample, sequenced in a study of CD4 T cells in relation to SARS-CoV-2 and coronaviruses. The unexposed donors gave CD4+ T cells in about 2011-2018, prior to COVID-19. After roughly 9 days of culture, CD4+ T cells were isolated. Only in-frame clones appear in the TCRdb table, and some are missing; sequencing was by immunoSEQ multiplex PCR. The sample lists 25,000 or so clones; around 80% were seen once. Antigens of these TCRs are unknown. What was sequenced was CD4+ T cells from PBMCs, cultured in vitro. Receptor source: a human donor in good health.

The chain employs TRBV5-1 and TRBJ2-1; 8 bases are a match to TRBD1. Germline assignment: CDR1 SGHRS and CDR2 YFSETQ. The trim removed 4 bases at V and 2 bases at J, leaving 5 bases unmatched. This CDR3 region has 15 residues. The CDR3 nucleotides are TGCGCCAGCAGCGGGGACAGGCCCACCTACAATGAGCAGTTCTTC. Translated, it gives CASSGDRPTYNEQFF.

The CDR3 reads CAISGRQGNTGELFF. The CDR3 nucleotides read TGTGCCATCAGTGGTCGACAGGGGAACACCGGGGAGCTGTTTTTT. This sequence joins TRBV10-3 and TRBJ2-2; the match to TRBD1 covers 7 bases. Trimming removed 4 bases from V and 1 base from J; junction bases left unmatched: 3. The CDR3 is made up of 15 amino acids. Germline V gene lookup returns CDR1 ENHRY and CDR2 SYGVKD.

The chain carries TRBV6-2 or TRBV6-3 and TRBJ1-6; D possibly corresponds to TRBD1 (6 bases). V was shortened by 5 bases and J by 7 bases, with 15 bases between the two germline ends. Germline CDR1 MNHEY, CDR2 SVGEGT. The CDR3 totals 15 residues. The CDR3 nucleotides are TGTGCCAGCAGTCTGAGACAGGCTTTAAATTCACCCCTCCACTTT. This codes for CASSLRQALNSPLHF.

The sample holds a few counts of this clone. The chain carries TRBV18 and TRBJ1-6; D unresolved. Germline values: CDR1 KGHSH, CDR2 LQKENI. The CDR3 is made up of 14 amino acids. The ends were cut back, 4 bases at V and 5 bases at J, with 9 bases in the middle. The CDR3 sequence: CASSRDRNNSPLHF. In DNA, the CDR3 is TGTGCCAGCTCACGAGACCGGAATAATTCACCCCTCCACTTT.

The rearrangement uses TRBV5-1 and TRBJ2-3; 13 nucleotides match TRBD2. The CDR3 spans 16 residues. Trimming at V came to 4 bases and at J to 6 bases, leaving 8 bases not matched to a gene. The germline V gene has CDR1 SGHRS and CDR2 YFSETQ. CDR3 residues: CASSPTGLAGVDTQYF. CDR3 in DNA: TGCGCCAGCAGCCCGACCGGACTAGCGGGGGTGGATACGCAGTATTTT. The full variable domain, completed using reference TRBV5-1 and TRBJ2-3, is KAGVTQTPRYLIKTRGQQVTLSCSPISGHRSVSWYQQTPGQGLQFLFEYFSETQRNKGNFPGRFSGRQFSNSRSEMNVSTLELGDSALYLCASSPTGLAGVDTQYFGPGTRLTVL.

This clone showed up just a few times. This chain uses TRBV4-3 with TRBJ1-2; 7 nucleotides align to TRBD1. Germline V gene sequence: CDR1 LGHNA, CDR2 YSLEER. J lost 0 bases, V lost 2 bases, and 3 bases had no gene match. The CDR3 totals 15 residues. The CDR3 coding sequence is TGCGCCAGCAGCCAACGGACAGGTTCTAACTATGGCTACACCTTC. This codes for CASSQRTGSNYGYTF.

This clone was seen a few times. The chain employs TRBV9 and TRBJ2-2, with 9 bases aligning to TRBD2. This CDR3 region has 17 residues. Germline V lookup: CDR1 SGDLS, CDR2 YYNGEE. With 4 bases clipped from V and 6 bases from J, the junction kept 13 bases outside the gene matches. This CDR3 reads CASSRSLSGGRSGELFF. The CDR3 coding sequence is TGTGCCAGCAGCCGAAGCCTTAGCGGGGGAAGGTCCGGGGAGCTGTTTTTT.

The J gene is TRBJ1-6, the V gene TRBV9; D gene ambiguous. The length of the CDR3 is 13 residues. The V gene's germline CDR1 is SGDLS and CDR2 YYNGEE. Trimming removed 0 bases at V and 10 bases at J, with 8 bases between. Here the CDR3 reads CASSVEGPSPLHF. The DNA of the CDR3 is TGTGCCAGCAGCGTAGAAGGGCCGTCACCCCTCCACTTT.

The chain carries TRBV3-1 (or the pseudogene TRBV3-2) and TRBJ1-2; D is perhaps TRBD1 (6 bases). Looked up from germline, CDR1 is LGHDT and CDR2 is YNNKEL (reference sequence). Trimming took off 2 bases at V and 7 bases at J, with 14 bases between the two ends. CDR3 length: 14 residues. CDR3 sequence reads: CASSQIDRFGGYTF. Written as DNA, the CDR3 is TGTGCCAGCAGCCAAATCGACAGGTTTGGTGGCTACACCTTC.

The chain links TRBV28 to TRBJ2-4; D possibly corresponds to TRBD1 (5 bases). The CDR3 is 14 amino acids. CDR1 MDHEN and CDR2 SYDVKM come from the germline V gene. Trimming left V 1 base short and J 6 bases short, with 10 bases between. The CDR3 DNA sequence: TGTGCCAGCAGTTTATCAGGGTTAGGAAACATTCAGTACTTC. This encodes CASSLSGLGNIQYF.

The CDR3 DNA is TGTGCCAGCTCACGGAACACCGGGGAGCTGTTTTTT. It yields the protein CASSRNTGELFF. The chain combines TRBV18 with TRBJ2-2; no clear D. Germline CDR1 is KGHSH and CDR2 is LQKENI. The CDR3 sequence is 12 residues long. Trimming removed 4 bases at V and 1 base at J, with 1 base between. The entire variable domain, with the rest obtained from reference TRBV18 and TRBJ2-2, is as follows: NAGVMQNPRHLVRRRGQEARLRCSPMKGHSHVYWYRQLPEEGLKFMVYLQKENIIDESGMPKERFSAEFPKEGPSILRIQQVVRGDSAAYFCASSRNTGELFFGEGSRLTVL.

The chain recombines TRBV5-5 with TRBJ1-3; no clear D gene. The CDR3 spans 14 residues. CDR1 and CDR2 from the germline V gene are SGHKS and YYEKEE (reference sequence). The V end was cut by 4 bases, the J end by 0 bases, with 8 bases between. CDR3 bases: TGTGCCAGCAGCGGCGGGCCCTCTGGAAACACCATATATTTT. Its protein product is CASSGGPSGNTIYF.

The genes are TRBV2 and TRBJ1-2; TRBD1 is a possible D gene (5 bases). The CDR3 has 14 amino acids. Trimming shortened V by 4 bases and J by 4 bases, and 13 bases separated the two germline ends. CDR1 is SNHLY and CDR2 is FYNNEI in the germline V gene. CDR3 sequence: CASSADPGPYGYTF. CDR3 bases: TGTGCCAGCAGTGCGGATCCAGGGCCCTATGGCTACACCTTC.

The chain couples TRBV25-1 to TRBJ2-3; D is possibly TRBD2 (6 bases). The V gene lost 3 bases and the J gene lost 5 bases, with 18 bases spanning the gap. CDR3 size: 16 residues. The germline V gene encodes CDR1 MGHDK and CDR2 SYGVNS. Written as DNA, the CDR3 is TGTGCCAGCAGTGACGGGTGGGGAGGAGGAGGAGATACGCAGTATTTT. Residues: CASSDGWGGGGDTQYF.

The genes are TRBV19 and TRBJ1-4, with D perhaps TRBD1 (6 bases). Germline values: CDR1 LNHDA, CDR2 SQIVND (reference sequence). The V end lost 3 bases, the J end lost 3 bases, and 11 bases lay between the germline ends. The CDR3 is 15 amino acids. The CDR3 region has the DNA TGTGCCAGTAGTATCCAGGGGTCCGCTAATGAAAAACTGTTTTTT. Translation gives CASSIQGSANEKLFF.

This rearrangement joins TRBV18 to TRBJ1-1, with D hard to call. Trimming removed 1 base from V and 3 bases from J, with 12 bases in between. This CDR3 comprises 15 residues. The germline CDR1 and CDR2 sequences are KGHSH and LQKENI. The CDR3 nucleotides read TGTGCCAGCTCACCACGAATAGCCCTGGACACTGAAGCTTTCTTT. Its protein product is CASSPRIALDTEAFF.

This chain connects TRBV7-2 to TRBJ2-3; D possibly corresponds to TRBD2 (6 bases). Germline V gene lookup returns CDR1 SGHTA and CDR2 FQGNSA. The germline V and J ends were trimmed by 5 bases and 7 bases, with 13 bases remaining between them. CDR3 length: 13 amino acids. Here the CDR3 DNA reads TGTGCCAGCAGCCCAACTAGCTTGCATACGCAGTATTTT. Amino acids: CASSPTSLHTQYF.

V and J are TRBV7-9 and TRBJ1-1; D gene ambiguous. The V gene lost 5 bases and the J gene lost 4 bases, with 14 bases spanning the gap. This CDR3 has 14 residues. Germline-derived CDR1 and CDR2 are SEHNR and FQNEAQ (reference sequence). In DNA form, the CDR3 reads TGTGCCAGCAGCACGATCAATGGAGCCACTGAAGCTTTCTTT. Translated: CASSTINGATEAFF.

This clone has just one count. The CDR3 sequence is CASSFTGTEQYF. CDR3 sequence (DNA): TGTGCCAGCAGCTTTACAGGGACCGAGCAGTACTTC. The chain uses TRBV7-9 and TRBJ2-7, with D possibly TRBD1 on 6 matching bases. CDR1 and CDR2 (germline): SEHNR, FQNEAQ (reference sequence). The CDR3 consists of 12 residues. Deletions cut 3 bases from V and 6 bases from J, with 9 bases between.

The chain couples TRBV5-6 to TRBJ1-6; D unclear. Germline V gene sequence: CDR1 SGHDT, CDR2 YYEEEE. Trimming cost V 2 bases and J 7 bases, with 13 bases left between them. This CDR3 contains 15 residues. CDR3 sequence: CASSFTHGENSPLHF. CDR3 nucleotides: TGTGCCAGCAGCTTTACGCACGGGGAAAATTCACCCCTCCACTTT.

The chain combines TRBV24-1 with TRBJ2-7, with 9 bases matching TRBD1. This CDR3 contains 14 residues. The V gene's germline CDR1 is KGHDR and CDR2 SFDVKD. V lost 7 bases to trimming and J lost 0 bases; unmatched junction nucleotides: 3. CDR3 nucleotides: TGTGCCACCAGGAGGGACAGGGACTCCTACGAGCAGTACTTC. Its protein is CATRRDRDSYEQYF.